The rows below give T cell receptor beta chains drawn from one sample of a study of T cells in Graves' hyperthyroidism and ophthalmopathy. TCRdb passed the multiplex PCR reads through MiXCR, listing each CDR3 protein once. Of fewer than 200,000 distinct CDR3 sequences listed, 9.4% were seen once; the top ten hold approximately 20%. Sequencing was done on a sample of blood. These receptors all stem from a woman aged 18-29 years with Graves' hyperthyroidism that later progressed to Graves' ophthalmopathy. The CDR3 runs from the conserved cysteine through the conserved F or W. D genes are given only for firm matches. Size is stated for part of the rows, as once, few or many counts, or as a class when the clone is expanded.

size	V	D	J	CDR3	DNA
many	TRBV7-9	NA	TRBJ2-3	CASTHPGPDTQYF	TGTGCCAGCACCCACCCCGGGCCAGATACGCAGTATTTT
many	TRBV18	NA	TRBJ2-1	CASSPGGQGNEQFF	TGTGCCAGCTCACCCGGGGGGCAAGGAAATGAGCAGTTCTTC
many	TRBV27	NA	TRBJ2-1	CASSNGGAYNEQFF	TGTGCCAGCAGTAACGGGGGCGCCTACAATGAGCAGTTCTTC
many	TRBV7-9	TRBD1	TRBJ2-2	CASSQQGQFSTGELFF	TGTGCCAGCAGCCAGCAGGGACAGTTCTCAACCGGGGAGCTGTTTTTT
NA	TRBV7-9	TRBD2	TRBJ2-1	CASSQQRLASYNEQFF	TGTGCCAGCAGCCAACAAAGACTAGCGTCTTACAATGAGCAGTTCTTC
few	TRBV6-1	NA	TRBJ1-5	CASSGTEYQPQHF	TGTGCCAGCAGTGGCACCGAATATCAGCCCCAGCATTTT
many	TRBV19	NA	TRBJ1-2	CASSIWDGDYGYTF	TGTGCCAGTAGTATCTGGGACGGGGACTATGGCTACACCTTC
many	TRBV12-5	TRBD2	TRBJ2-1	CASGLRLSTEREDTYNEQFF	TGTGCTAGTGGTTTGAGATTGTCCACAGAGCGGGAGGACACCTACAATGAGCAGTTCTTC
many	TRBV9	NA	TRBJ1-1	CASSVAEGSEAFF	TGTGCCAGCAGCGTAGCGGAAGGATCCGAAGCTTTCTTT
many	TRBV13	NA	TRBJ1-2	CASSQGQNYGYTF	TGTGCCAGCAGCCAAGGACAGAACTATGGCTACACCTTC
few	TRBV10-3	TRBD1	TRBJ1-2	CAIREDRDISGYTF	TGTGCCATCAGAGAGGACAGGGACATCTCGGGCTACACCTTC
many	TRBV27	NA	TRBJ2-7	CASVGSGQIYEQYF	TGTGCCAGCGTGGGATCGGGTCAGATCTACGAGCAGTACTTC
many	TRBV7-9	NA	TRBJ1-3	CASSPAEYGNTIYF	TGTGCCAGCAGCCCAGCTGAATATGGAAACACCATATATTTT
many	TRBV30	NA	TRBJ1-1	CAWMRDPTSTEAFF	TGTGCCTGGATGCGGGACCCCACTAGCACTGAAGCTTTCTTT
few	TRBV7-3	NA	TRBJ1-5	CASSLGSAYSNQPQHF	TGTGCCAGCAGCTTAGGTTCGGCATATAGCAATCAGCCCCAGCATTTT
many	TRBV4-1	TRBD1	TRBJ1-2	CASSQSRGDYGYTF	TGCGCCAGCAGCCAGTCCAGGGGGGACTATGGCTACACCTTC
many	TRBV20-1	NA	TRBJ2-7	CSARASLSGIYEQYF	TGCAGTGCTAGAGCATCTTTATCTGGGATATACGAGCAGTACTTC
NA	TRBV6-1	TRBD1	TRBJ1-6	CASIQNRGRDAYNSPLHF	TGTGCCAGCATCCAAAACAGGGGGCGGGACGCCTATAATTCACCCCTCCACTTT
many	TRBV14	TRBD1	TRBJ1-1	CASRPQGHTEAFF	TGTGCCAGCCGCCCACAGGGGCACACTGAAGCTTTCTTT
NA	TRBV28	NA	TRBJ1-5	CASRSDSNQPQHF	TGTGCCAGCAGGTCGGATAGCAATCAGCCCCAGCATTTT
many	TRBV24-1	TRBD1	TRBJ1-2	CATSDRRQGGGYTF	TGTGCCACCAGTGACCGAAGACAGGGCGGTGGCTACACCTTC
many	TRBV25-1	TRBD2	TRBJ2-3	CASSEGSTSGVTDTQYF	TGTGCCAGCAGTGAAGGTAGCACTAGCGGGGTTACAGATACGCAGTATTTT
many	TRBV20-1	NA	TRBJ1-1	CSARMPDTDTEAFF	TGCAGTGCTAGGATGCCTGACACGGACACTGAAGCTTTCTTT
NA	TRBV28	NA	TRBJ2-2	CASSSVYEVERGSYTGELFF	TGTGCCAGCAGTTCAGTTTACGAGGTGGAAAGGGGATCTTACACCGGGGAGCTGTTTTTT
NA	TRBV19	NA	TRBJ1-2	CASSISGGGYTF	TGTGCCAGTAGTATCTCCGGTGGTGGCTACACCTTC
few	TRBV5-5	TRBD2	TRBJ2-1	CASSLELAAYNEQFF	TGTGCCAGCAGCTTGGAACTAGCGGCCTACAATGAGCAGTTCTTC
many	TRBV6-1	NA	TRBJ2-4	CASSWQGSQNIQCF	TGTGCCAGCAGTTGGCAGGGAAGTCAAAACATTCAGTGCTTC
NA	TRBV6-2/TRBV6-3	TRBD1	TRBJ2-1	CASSQVGGQGPYNEQFF	TGTGCCAGCAGCCAGGTTGGCGGACAGGGACCCTACAATGAGCAGTTCTTC